This T cell receptor beta chain was sequenced for a study of shared clonotypes between healthy human individuals (TCRdb year 2020). General notes on the study: The cohort included three men and two women between 18 and 49 years of age. Per donor, three plates each were used for CD4 naive and CD4 memory, two for CD8 naive, and one for CD8 memory. To estimate repertoire size and how much clonotype sharing occurs between individuals, the study deeply sequenced the blood TCR repertoires of five healthy adults. To increase sequencing depth and limit assay-specific biases, different laboratories used diverse techniques to prepare libraries and sequence TCR repertoires. Between about 0.9 and 9 billion PBMCs per donor were obtained by leukapheresis.

The donors were healthy, HIV-negative adults with no recently reported acute infections or vaccinations. Only Caucasian adults living in Nashville, Tennessee, USA were represented among the donors. CD4+ T cells were enriched by magnetic negative selection, after which naive cells were positively selected on CD45RA and the negative fraction was taken as the memory subset. After blood collection by leukapheresis, PBMCs were isolated using Ficoll-Histopaque density gradient centrifugation and then cryopreserved in the vapor phase of liquid nitrogen. Analytical flow cytometry was used to check the purity and quantity of every magnetically sorted T cell population. Genomic DNA was isolated from each sorted fraction and quantified by UV absorbance on a Nanodrop 2000c. Overall study results and their limits: Higher generation probabilities were observed for clonotypes shared by all four sorted-subset donors than for non-shared clonotypes. Larger estimated clonotype richness was generally found for naive subsets than for memory subsets. Sampling was restricted to blood, and TCR repertoires in tissues likely differ from the TCR repertoires found in blood. Pairwise subsampling indicated that sequencing depth was expected to affect the degree of clonotype sharing among donors. Even with the large sequencing depth, rarefaction of the sorted-subset datasets indicated that sequencing was incomplete. Because the study included only a small number of donors, the genetic and exposure-history diversity represented was limited. Sharing across four donors was observed for approximately 5% of naive CD4, 3% to 3.5% of naive CD8, about 2.5% of memory CD4, and about 0.4% of memory CD8 clonotypes.

V was cut back by 5 bases and J by 7 bases, leaving a gap of 12 bases between them. The germline V gene (reference sequence) sets CDR1 to LNHDA and CDR2 to SQIVND. The cysteine opens and the phenylalanine closes a CDR3 of 14 amino acids. Kept here is only the CDR3 DNA, which spans 42 bases and is read in frame from base 1. This clone was seen a single time. There is no known antigen for this receptor. The sample holds no much larger clone one base away, and base qualities are not on file. TCR CDR3 regions were amplified from genomic DNA by multiplex PCR using the deep immunoSEQ assay. Extracted genomic DNA from each cell subset was spread evenly across all wells of several immunoSEQ 96-well plates, with each plate serving as a replicate. For sorted subsets, each replicate PCR was loaded with about 200 ng genomic DNA, equivalent to 30,000 or so T cell genomes. Purified libraries were quantified with a Qubit 3.0 fluorometer, sized on a Bioanalyzer 2100, and re-quantified with the KAPA Library Quantification kit. Every immunoSEQ 96-well plate was sequenced on a separate single-read 150-cycle Illumina NextSeq 550 flow cell. Concerning the study's data processing: Because the immunoSEQ output held only junctional sequences and lacked quality scores, the filtering could not match the filtering applied to full-length reads. To assign V/J genes and CDR3, sequences were annotated using PyIR, a Python wrapper for IgBLAST v1.9, with IMGT germline references. Any read was removed if the V/J assignment was weak (E-value above 1e-6), the CDR3 was missing, or the read contained stop codons, out-of-frame junctions, or ambiguous translated residues. V3J clonotypes were defined by identical inferred V gene, J gene, and CDR3 amino acid sequence. Percentage overlap between repertoires was calculated by dividing the number of shared unique clonotypes by the size of the smaller repertoire. RTK rarefaction, the Chao1 estimator, and Recon v2.1 estimates of unobserved clonotypes were used to assess repertoire richness. Generation probabilities for all TCRbeta clonotypes obtained by the gDNA method from a few donors were computed using OLGA. TCRdb mirrors the immuneACCESS table, restricted to in-frame sequences. Some clones are absent from its copies; in checked studies, under half trace to an unresolved V gene, and the reason for the others is unknown. From that table come the V and J calls and clone size; the DNA was used to work out D and trimming. Across this sample there are 2,500,000 or so clones, with approximately 92% seen only once. Over 0.12% of the sample is held by the ten biggest clonotypes.

The source is a man between 18 and 35 years old in good health. Sample: naive CD4+ T cells sorted from blood. The meaning of the sample's cell subset or site label: CD45RA+ positively selected. This chain joins TRBV19 to TRBJ1-6; the D gene is possibly TRBD1, with 6 bases matching. The nucleotides read TGTGCCAGTAGTGTTCAGGGGACAAATTCACCCCTCCACTTT. The encoded protein is CASSVQGTNSPLHF.